This T cell receptor beta chain was identified in a study of T cells after yellow fever vaccination. V lost 5 bases and J lost 1, with 9 bases in between. The CDR3 has 14 residues. Germline V gene lookup returns CDR1 LNHNV and CDR2 YYDKDF (reference sequence). TCRdb passed the 5' RACE reads through MiXCR, listing each CDR3 protein once. The table lists under 250,000 distinct CDR3 sequences, about 7% of them singletons. The chain has TRBV15 and TRBJ2-1; no definite D call. The specimen comprised CD4+ T cells sorted from PBMCs, sampled 15 days after the yellow fever booster vaccination. The clonotype comes from a man aged 25 to 40 who received the YFV17D yellow fever vaccine. CDR3 sequence (DNA): TGTGCCACCAGCGCAGGCTATTCCTACAATGAGCAGTTCTTC. It encodes CATSAGYSYNEQFF.